This TCR beta chain comes out of a study of identical twins. TCRdb re-called the 5' RACE reads with MiXCR, one entry per CDR3 protein. The sample yields roughly 230,000 distinct CDR3 sequences, about 9% seen once. The V and J ends lost 5 bases and 2 bases respectively, with 13 bases between them. Germline V lookup: CDR1 SEHNR, CDR2 FQNEAQ (reference sequence). The CDR3 covers 15 residues. This same sample was also part of a study on yellow fever vaccine responses in identical twins.

The J gene is TRBJ2-1, the V gene TRBV7-9; D is ambiguous. This clonotype was sampled from a woman under 30 in good health. Sequenced input: CD8+ T cells sorted from blood. As DNA, the CDR3 is TGTGCCAGCAGCGCGCGGAACCGCCCCTACAATGAGCAGTTCTTC. Residues: CASSARNRPYNEQFF.